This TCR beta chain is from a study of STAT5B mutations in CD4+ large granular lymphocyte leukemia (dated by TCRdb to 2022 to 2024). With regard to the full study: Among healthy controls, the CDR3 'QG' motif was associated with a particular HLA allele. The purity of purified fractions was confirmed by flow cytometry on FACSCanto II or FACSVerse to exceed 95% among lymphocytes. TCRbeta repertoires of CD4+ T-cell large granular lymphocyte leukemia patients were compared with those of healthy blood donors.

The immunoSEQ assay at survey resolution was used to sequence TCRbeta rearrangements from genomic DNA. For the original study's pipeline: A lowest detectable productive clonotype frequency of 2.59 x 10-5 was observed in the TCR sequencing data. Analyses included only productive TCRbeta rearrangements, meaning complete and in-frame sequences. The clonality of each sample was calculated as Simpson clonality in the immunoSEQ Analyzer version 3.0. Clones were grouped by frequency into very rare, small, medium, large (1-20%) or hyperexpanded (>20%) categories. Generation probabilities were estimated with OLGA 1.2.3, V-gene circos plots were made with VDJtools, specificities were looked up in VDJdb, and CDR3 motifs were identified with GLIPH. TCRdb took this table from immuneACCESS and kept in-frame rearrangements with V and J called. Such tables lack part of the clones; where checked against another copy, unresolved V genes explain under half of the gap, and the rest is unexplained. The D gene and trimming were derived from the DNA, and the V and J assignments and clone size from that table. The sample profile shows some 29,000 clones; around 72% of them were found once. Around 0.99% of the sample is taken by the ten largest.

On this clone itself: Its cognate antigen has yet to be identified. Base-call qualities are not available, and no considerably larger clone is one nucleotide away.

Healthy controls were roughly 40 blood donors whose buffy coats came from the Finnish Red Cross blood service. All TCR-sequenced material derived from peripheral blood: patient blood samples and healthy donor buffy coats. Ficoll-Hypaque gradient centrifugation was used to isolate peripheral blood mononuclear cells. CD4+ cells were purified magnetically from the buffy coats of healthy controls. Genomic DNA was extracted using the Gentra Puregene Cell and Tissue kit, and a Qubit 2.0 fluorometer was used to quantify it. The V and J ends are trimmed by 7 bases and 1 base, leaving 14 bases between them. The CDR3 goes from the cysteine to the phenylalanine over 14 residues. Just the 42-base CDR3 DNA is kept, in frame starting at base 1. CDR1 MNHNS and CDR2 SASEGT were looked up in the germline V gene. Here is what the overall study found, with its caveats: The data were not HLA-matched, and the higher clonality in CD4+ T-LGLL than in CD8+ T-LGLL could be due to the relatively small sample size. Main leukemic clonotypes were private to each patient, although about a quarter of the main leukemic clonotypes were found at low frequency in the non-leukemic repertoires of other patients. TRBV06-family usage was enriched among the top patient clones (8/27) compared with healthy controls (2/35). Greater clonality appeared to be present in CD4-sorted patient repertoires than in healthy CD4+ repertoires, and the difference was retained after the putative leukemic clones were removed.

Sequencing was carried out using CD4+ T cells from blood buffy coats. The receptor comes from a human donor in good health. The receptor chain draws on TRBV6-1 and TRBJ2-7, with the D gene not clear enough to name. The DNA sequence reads TGTGCCAGCACCCCAAACCCCAGGTCCTACGAGCAGTACTTC. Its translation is CASTPNPRSYEQYF.